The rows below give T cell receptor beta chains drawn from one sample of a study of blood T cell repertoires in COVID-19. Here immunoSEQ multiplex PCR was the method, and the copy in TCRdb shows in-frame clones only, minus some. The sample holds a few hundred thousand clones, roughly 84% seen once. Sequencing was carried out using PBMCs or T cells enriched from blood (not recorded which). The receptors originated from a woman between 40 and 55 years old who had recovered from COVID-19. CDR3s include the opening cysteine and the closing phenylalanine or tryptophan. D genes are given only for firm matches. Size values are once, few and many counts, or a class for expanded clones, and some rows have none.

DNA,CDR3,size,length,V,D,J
TGTGCCTCTCAATCGGGTACGGTCTATGGCTACACCTTC,CASQSGTVYGYTF,-,13,TRBV28,-,TRBJ1-2
TGTGCCAGTACCCTCGACAGGACTCTCCAGCCCCAGCATTTT,CASTLDRTLQPQHF,-,14,TRBV19,-,TRBJ1-5
TGTGCCAGCAGCTATGGACAGGGCTATACCGGGGAGCTGTTTTTT,CASSYGQGYTGELFF,-,15,TRBV6-6,TRBD1,TRBJ2-2
TGTGCCAGCAGCTTCAGCGGTCGGAAAAACAATGAGCAGTTCTTC,CASSFSGRKNNEQFF,-,15,TRBV7-3,-,TRBJ2-1
TGTGCCAGCAGCTTAGATATCCCAGGGGGCGTAAAACTGTTTTTT,CASSLDIPGGVKLFF,few,15,TRBV7-8,TRBD1,TRBJ1-4
TGTGCCAGCAGCCAAGTGCCAATCGGGACTAGCGGGAGGTCCAATGAGCAGTTCTTC,CASSQVPIGTSGRSNEQFF,-,19,TRBV14,TRBD2,TRBJ2-1
TGTGCCAGCAGAAGACTAGGGGCTGGAAACACCATATATTTT,CASRRLGAGNTIYF,few,14,TRBV28,-,TRBJ1-3
TGCAGCGTTGCGAGGGATCTTGGAGATACGCAGTATTTT,CSVARDLGDTQYF,-,13,TRBV29-1,-,TRBJ2-3
TGTGCCAGCATCAGGACTAGCGGGACCCACACAGATACGCAGTATTTT,CASIRTSGTHTDTQYF,-,16,TRBV7-2,TRBD2,TRBJ2-3
TGTGCCAGCAGATCCTGGACAGGGGGATCCTACGAGCAGTACTTC,CASRSWTGGSYEQYF,-,15,TRBV6-5,TRBD1,TRBJ2-7
TGCAGCGTGGAGCTTACCGGGACTTACAATGAGCAGTTCTTC,CSVELTGTYNEQFF,-,14,TRBV29-1,-,TRBJ2-1
TGTGCCAGCACTCCGGAGTTGGTCGGGGAGCTGTTTTTT,CASTPELVGELFF,-,13,TRBV2,-,TRBJ2-2
TGTGCCAGCAGCCCTCGGTTAGCGGGACTGGCCTACAATGAGCAGTTCTTC,CASSPRLAGLAYNEQFF,-,17,TRBV11-2,TRBD2,TRBJ2-1
TGTGCCAGCAGCTTAATCCCTAAAGAGACCCAGTACTTC,CASSLIPKETQYF,-,13,TRBV7-3,-,TRBJ2-5
TGTGCCAGCAGCTCCAAGGGGGCGAGGGAGACAGATACGCAGTATTTT,CASSSKGARETDTQYF,-,16,TRBV5-4,TRBD1,TRBJ2-3
TGTGCCAGCAGCTTAGACAGATCGAACACCGGGGAGCTGTTTTTT,CASSLDRSNTGELFF,-,15,TRBV13,-,TRBJ2-2
TGTGCCAGCAGCCGCCTAGGCGGGATGAACACTGAAGCTTTCTTT,CASSRLGGMNTEAFF,-,15,TRBV7-2,-,TRBJ1-1
TGTGCCAGCAGATTAGTAGTTTGGGAGACCCAGTACTTC,CASRLVVWETQYF,-,13,TRBV6-5,-,TRBJ2-5